Listed here are 15 T cell receptor beta chains from one sample, sequenced in a study of tumor-infiltrating lymphocytes in primary liver carcinoma. Priming with a constant-region primer yielded TCR beta cDNA from roughly 0.45 ug total RNA. Three nested multiplex PCR rounds, a slightly modified ARM-PCR, produced the libraries for TCR beta. For 10 cycles apiece, the opening two PCR rounds ran with TRBV1-TRBV30 forward primers and a C-beta reverse primer. TCRdb itself ran the multiplex PCR reads through MiXCR, one entry per CDR3 protein. Of 90,000 to 150,000 distinct CDR3 sequences in the sample, about two thirds were seen once. Each 20-30 mg portion of unsorted bulk tissue served as the source for co-extraction of RNA and DNA. Sequenced sample: tumor-adjacent normal liver tissue. These receptors all stem from a woman in her sixties or seventies with primary liver carcinoma and hepatitis B virus infection.

Of note for this clonotype: Being one base from a much bigger clone, this may be a read error. The chain recombines TRBV7-9 with TRBJ1-2, with D unclear. Looked up from germline, CDR1 is SEHNR and CDR2 is FQNEAQ (reference sequence). CDR3 length equals 12 residues. CDR3 sequence: CARSLGSERYTF. In DNA form, the CDR3 reads TGTGCCCGCAGCTTAGGTTCTGAGCGGTACACCTTC.

This clonotype was recorded once. A much more abundant neighbour one base away suggests this may be a read error. The chain uses TRBV6-6 and TRBJ2-7; perhaps TRBD2 as D (7 bases). This CDR3 has 14 residues. The germline gives CDR1 MNHNY, CDR2 SVGAGI (reference sequence). With 10 bases removed from V and 4 bases from J, the gap between germline ends came to 20 bases. CDR3 bases: TGTGCCAACAAACTCGGCAGGGGACTATACGAGCAGTACTTC. It encodes CANKLGRGLYEQYF.

This clonotype was seen a handful of times. The chain employs TRBV28 and TRBJ2-7; D uncertain. The V end was cut by 6 bases, the J end by 2 bases, with 8 bases between. Germline V gene sequence: CDR1 MDHEN, CDR2 SYDVKM. The CDR3 spans 12 residues. The CDR3 bases are TGTGCCAGCAGGTCGGGTCCCTACGAGCAGTACTTC. Amino acid sequence: CASRSGPYEQYF.

This clonotype showed up just once. CDR3 amino acids: CSVGQGNGETQYF. The CDR3 region has the DNA TGCAGCGTAGGACAGGGAAACGGAGAGACCCAGTACTTC. This chain uses TRBV29-1 with TRBJ2-5, with 8 bases aligning to TRBD1. V lost 6 bases and J lost 4; bases outside the gene matches: 7. The CDR3 totals 13 residues. Germline loops: CDR1 SQVTM, CDR2 ANQGSEA.

To note about this clonotype: This could be a read error, since a much larger clone is one nucleotide away. The V and J genes are TRBV18 and TRBJ2-5; D might be TRBD1 (6 bases). CDR3 size: 17 residues. The germline V gene has CDR1 KGHSH and CDR2 LQKENI. The CDR3 DNA reads as TGTGCCAGCTCACCATCGCGGAGCAGGGGATATCAAGAGACCCAGTCCTTC. Its protein is CASSPSRSRGYQETQSF.

Many counts were recorded for this clonotype. J is TRBJ1-2 and V is TRBV6-1, with D unclear. Germline lookup yields CDR1 MNHNS and CDR2 SASEGT. The CDR3 contains 15 residues. The V and J ends lost 0 bases and 3 bases respectively, with 11 bases between them. The CDR3 DNA sequence: TGTGCCAGCAGTGAAGCGTGGGGATTCCACTATGGCTACACCTTC. It encodes CASSEAWGFHYGYTF.

As concerns this clonotype: One junction end does not reproduce the germline sequence, and a read error may be involved. The chain couples TRBV28 to TRBJ2-2; D might be TRBD2 (6 bases). In germline, CDR1 is MDHEN, CDR2 SYDVKM. This CDR3 is built from 14 residues. The CDR3 spells CVSSGGISTGELFF. The CDR3 nucleotides are TGTGTCAGCAGTGGGGGGATAAGTACCGGGGAGCTGTTTTTT.

In regard to this clonotype: At one end, the junction sequence differs from germline, possibly due to a read error. The rearrangement links TRBV7-9 to TRBJ2-3; TRBD2 matches at 13 bases. Germline V lookup: CDR1 SEHNR, CDR2 FQNEAQ (reference sequence). The CDR3 covers 16 residues. CDR3 nucleotide sequence: TGTGCTAGCAGCCCCCGACTAGCGGGAGGCACAGAAACGCAGTATTTT. It yields the protein CASSPRLAGGTETQYF.

For this clonotype: With a much larger clone just one base away, this may be a read error. The V gene is TRBV5-1, the J gene TRBJ2-1; 8 nucleotides line up with TRBD2. Germline values: CDR1 SGHRS, CDR2 YFSETQ. The CDR3 spans 17 residues. The J segment lost 0 bases and the V segment lost 0 bases, leaving 5 bases of the junction unmatched. The CDR3 bases are TGCGCCAGCAGCTTGGAGACTAGCGTATCCTCCTACAATGAGCAGTTCTTC. It specifies CASSLETSVSSYNEQFF. Full variable domain (remainder filled in from reference TRBV5-1 and TRBJ2-1): KAGVTQTPRYLIKTRGQQVTLSCSPISGHRSVSWYQQTPGQGLQFLFEYFSETQRNKGNFPGRFSGRQFSNSRSEMNVSTLELGDSALYLCASSLETSVSSYNEQFFGPGTRLTVL.

With regard to this clonotype: Compared with germline, one end of the junction differs, possibly owing to a read error. This chain connects TRBV11-2 to TRBJ2-3; TRBD2 agrees at 7 bases. Germline V gives CDR1 SGHAT, CDR2 FQNNGV. This CDR3 has 15 amino acids. CDR3 protein: CPSSSGLVVTDTQYF. Here the CDR3 DNA reads TGTCCCAGCAGCTCAGGACTAGTAGTGACAGATACGCAGTATTTT.

For this clonotype: The junction differs from germline at one of its ends, possibly a read error. V and J are TRBV11-2 and TRBJ2-1, with 8 bases matching TRBD2. Per germline, CDR1 SGHAT and CDR2 FQNNGV. This CDR3 region has 20 residues. CDR3: CASSLVFGTGGPRSYNGQIF. The CDR3 DNA reads as TGTGCCAGCAGCTTAGTATTCGGAACGGGAGGGCCTCGTTCCTACAATGGGCAGATCTTC.

The rearrangement links TRBV11-2 to TRBJ2-7; D remains unclear. V was shortened by 6 bases and J by 5 bases, with 11 bases between the two germline ends. The CDR3 runs 12 residues. Germline CDR1 and CDR2: SGHAT and FQNNGV. CDR3: CASRLEADEQYF. In DNA form, the CDR3 reads TGTGCCAGCAGACTTGAGGCGGACGAGCAGTACTTC.

In its sample, this clonotype was seen many times. The genes are TRBV5-1 and TRBJ2-1, with D possibly TRBD1 on 6 matching bases. Germline lookup yields CDR1 SGHRS and CDR2 YFSETQ. The CDR3 sequence is 13 residues long. Trimming pared 4 bases from V and 4 bases from J, leaving 9 bases between. CDR3 nucleotides: TGCGCCAGCAGCACTACAGGGTACAATGAGCAGTTCTTC. Translating gives CASSTTGYNEQFF.

Of note for this clonotype: Germline is not matched at one junction end, which may reflect a read error. V gene TRBV6-1 combines with J gene TRBJ2-7; D is unclear. There are 16 residues in the CDR3. The V gene's germline CDR1 is MNHNS and CDR2 SASEGT. This CDR3 reads CASSLDYKKRVHEHYF. Written as DNA, the CDR3 is TGTGCCAGCAGTTTGGATTACAAGAAACGCGTCCACGAGCACTACTTC.

For this clonotype: The junction departs from germline at one end; a sequencing error may be responsible. In DNA form, the CDR3 reads TGTAACGTTGAGCGACGGGCCCCGGTTGGGCAGTATTTT. Protein product: CNVERRAPVGQYF. The chain combines TRBV29-1 with TRBJ2-3, with D uncertain. CDR1 and CDR2 (germline): SQVTM, ANQGSEA. The CDR3 has 13 residues.